The clone carrying this T cell receptor beta chain was seen only once. The antigen remains undetermined. In germline, CDR1 is SEHNR, CDR2 FQNEAQ (reference sequence). Between the trimmed V and J ends, which lost 1 base and 2 bases, there was a span of 5 bases. The CDR3 runs to 14 residues. The table came from immunoSEQ multiplex PCR; TCRdb's copy has only in-frame clones and leaves some out. The sample holds fewer than 10,000 clones, 88% seen once. The entry originates in a study of graft-versus-host responses after intestinal transplantation. Study details: Anti-thymocyte globulin induction preceded around 3 years of tacrolimus and steroid maintenance in all recipients. Study-level points and caveats: The authors found GvH clones in recipient marrow, some appearing first in ileum or blood. The study associated peak circulating GvH clone levels with early post-transplant HvG declines. High graft-versus-host to host-versus-graft clonal ratios were found in allografts of patients who had graft-donor T cell macrochimerism.

The J gene is TRBJ2-2, the V gene TRBV7-9; D ambiguous. Sequencing was performed on PBMCs, taken just over 240 days after intestinal transplant. The TCR sequence derives from a human patient who received an intestinal transplant, so some T cells may come from the graft donor. The CDR3 DNA reads as TGTGCCAGCAGCTTAGGCCTAAACACCGGGGAGCTGTTTTTT. Residues: CASSLGLNTGELFF.